Shown below are 30 T cell receptor beta chains from a single sample sequenced in a study of vaccination effects on CD4 cells after COVID-19. Sequenced by immunoSEQ multiplex PCR; TCRdb stores in-frame clones only, minus some. This sample has around 25,000 clones, with 73% found just once. Following 10 days of culture, CD4+ T cells were isolated. Their specific antigens are unknown. Sample: CD4+ T cells from PBMCs cultured without peptide, taken before COVID-19 vaccination. These receptors all come from a human donor who received a COVID-19 vaccine.

This chain connects TRBV11-2 to TRBJ2-1; 11 bases agree with TRBD2. V shed 6 bases, J shed 9 bases, and the junction held 10 bases outside the gene matches. Germline V gene sequence: CDR1 SGHAT, CDR2 FQNNGV. CDR3 length: 15 amino acids. CDR3 DNA: TGTGCCAGCAGTCCGTTGGGACTAGCGGCCGGTGAGCAGTTCTTC. Amino acids: CASSPLGLAAGEQFF.

V is TRBV6-6 and J is TRBJ1-5; 7 bases line up with TRBD1. Germline CDR1 MNHNY, CDR2 SVGAGI (reference sequence). The CDR3 is 15 residues long. With V trimmed by 7 bases and J by 0 bases, 6 bases remained unmatched. The DNA of the CDR3 is TGTGCCAGCACCAGGGGGAGAGGTAGCAATCAGCCCCAGCATTTT. Its translation: CASTRGRGSNQPQHF.

The rearrangement links TRBV5-4 to TRBJ2-4, with 10 nucleotides matching TRBD2. With V trimmed by 1 base and J by 0 bases, 4 bases remained unmatched. This CDR3 contains 17 residues. Germline V gene data show CDR1 as SGHNT and CDR2 as YYREEE (reference sequence). The DNA of the CDR3 is TGTGCCAGCAGCTTGCGACTAGCGGGCTTAGCCAAAAACATTCAGTACTTC. This encodes CASSLRLAGLAKNIQYF.

The chain couples TRBV7-2 to TRBJ2-1, with 8 bases identical to TRBD2. This CDR3 spans 16 amino acids. CDR1 and CDR2 from the germline V gene are SGHTA and FQGNSA. V dropped 6 bases and J dropped 7; count of bases not matched to a gene: 14. CDR3 sequence (DNA): TGTGCCAGCAGAGGACTTCTGGGGACTAGGTTTAATGAGCAGTTCTTC. It codes for CASRGLLGTRFNEQFF.

This clone was seen more than once but under ten times. J is TRBJ1-5 and V is TRBV7-2; unclear D gene. The germline V and J ends were trimmed by 1 base and 4 bases, with 5 bases remaining between them. Germline assignment: CDR1 SGHTA and CDR2 FQGNSA. The length of the CDR3 is 13 residues. CDR3 sequence reads: CASSLGVNQPQHF. CDR3 in DNA: TGTGCCAGCAGCTTAGGAGTGAATCAGCCCCAGCATTTT.

This rearrangement joins TRBV30 to TRBJ1-2, with 9 bases lining up with TRBD1. J lost 1 base, V lost 3 bases, and 6 bases had no gene match. This CDR3 spans 15 amino acids. CDR1 is GTSNPN, CDR2 SVGIG, per germline (reference sequence). The CDR3 nucleotides are TGTGCCTGGAGAAGACAGGGGGTGATTAACTATGGCTACACCTTC. Residues: CAWRRQGVINYGYTF.

The CDR3 spells CASSLYRDNSPLHF. The CDR3 coding sequence is TGTGCCAGCTCCCTCTACAGGGATAATTCACCCCTCCACTTT. This chain uses TRBV7-2 with TRBJ1-6; D perhaps matches TRBD1 (6 bases). CDR1 is SGHTA, CDR2 FQGNSA, per germline. The V gene lost 8 bases and the J gene lost 5 bases, with 13 bases spanning the gap. CDR3 size: 14 residues.

This clone occurred a few times. V and J are TRBV7-2 and TRBJ1-6; D is uncertain. The CDR3 is 18 residues long. V lost 2 bases and J 2 bases, leaving 16 bases between the germline ends. Germline loops: CDR1 SGHTA, CDR2 FQGNSA. The CDR3 DNA reads as TGTGCCAGCAGCTTAAGTATGTGGGCCAGCACCTATAATTCACCCCTCCACTTT. This encodes CASSLSMWASTYNSPLHF.

V and J are TRBV9 and TRBJ1-1; 7 bases match TRBD1. V lost 4 bases to trimming and J lost 0 bases; unmatched junction nucleotides: 6. The CDR3 covers 15 residues. Germline values: CDR1 SGDLS, CDR2 YYNGEE. In DNA form, the CDR3 reads TGTGCCAGCAGCCCAACGACAGGGATGAACACTGAAGCTTTCTTT. Its protein is CASSPTTGMNTEAFF.

The chain carries TRBV6-5 and TRBJ2-7; D is perhaps TRBD2 (6 bases). The germline V gene has CDR1 MNHEY and CDR2 SVGAGI. V was shortened by 7 bases and J by 4 bases, with 8 bases between the two germline ends. The CDR3 spans 11 residues. The CDR3 DNA reads TGTGCCAGCACGGAGGGTTACGAGCAGTACTTC. Residues: CASTEGYEQYF.

The V and J genes are TRBV28 and TRBJ1-1, with D possibly TRBD1 on 5 matching bases. This CDR3 is built from 15 residues. From germline, CDR1 is MDHEN and CDR2 SYDVKM. Trimming took off 6 bases at V and 3 bases at J, with 17 bases between the two ends. The CDR3 DNA is TGTGCCAGCAGCTCCGCCGGGACCGGGGACACTGAAGCTTTCTTT. It translates to CASSSAGTGDTEAFF.

The V and J genes are TRBV12-3 or TRBV12-4 and TRBJ2-2; 9 nucleotides match TRBD1. The CDR3 is made up of 13 amino acids. The ends lost 6 bases at V and 9 bases at J; junction bases unmatched: 5. CDR3 amino acids: CASRETGGRELFF. CDR3 nucleotides: TGTGCCAGCAGGGAGACAGGGGGAAGGGAGCTGTTTTTT.

The DNA for the CDR3 is TGTGCCAGCTCGCTTCCCCGGGGTGACTGGGGAACTGGAAACACCATATATTTT. Translation gives CASSLPRGDWGTGNTIYF. The genes are TRBV18 and TRBJ1-3; D gene unclear. In germline, CDR1 is KGHSH, CDR2 LQKENI. The CDR3 sequence is 18 residues long. Trimming removed 6 bases from V and 2 bases from J, with 23 bases in between.

A single count supports this clone. J is TRBJ2-5 and V is TRBV2; no firm D call. The V gene's germline CDR1 is SNHLY and CDR2 FYNNEI. This CDR3 spans 11 amino acids. V gave up 2 bases and J gave up 3 bases, with 1 base separating them. The CDR3 bases are TGTGCCAGCAGTGAAAAAGAGACCCAGTACTTC. Its translation: CASSEKETQYF.

This clone was seen a handful of times. This chain links TRBV7-2 with TRBJ2-2; D is unclear. Deletions cut 0 bases from V and 6 bases from J, with 8 bases between. The germline gives CDR1 SGHTA, CDR2 FQGNSA. The CDR3 totals 14 residues. CDR3 sequence reads: CASSLARFPGELFF. CDR3 DNA sequence: TGTGCCAGCAGCTTAGCTAGATTCCCCGGGGAGCTGTTTTTT.

The chain has TRBV30 and TRBJ2-7; no clear D. The CDR3 has 13 amino acids. Trimming cost V 2 bases and J 1 base, with 9 bases left between them. Germline assignment: CDR1 GTSNPN and CDR2 SVGIG (reference sequence). The CDR3 reads CAWSKVLSYEQYF. Written as DNA, the CDR3 is TGTGCCTGGAGTAAGGTCCTTTCCTACGAGCAGTACTTC.

This chain links TRBV28 with TRBJ2-7; 7 bases fit TRBD1. V gave up 6 bases and J gave up 3 bases; unmatched junction bases: 11. Germline CDR1 and CDR2: MDHEN and SYDVKM. The CDR3 length is 15 residues. The CDR3 coding sequence is TGTGCCAGCAGCACGACCGGGACAGCCAGCTACGAGCAGTACTTC. Amino acid sequence: CASSTTGTASYEQYF.

This sequence joins TRBV14 and TRBJ1-6, with D maybe TRBD1 (6 bases). Germline CDR1 reads SGHDN; CDR2 reads FVKESK. The CDR3 sequence is 15 residues long. Trimming removed 1 base from V and 7 bases from J, with 11 bases in between. The CDR3 nucleotides read TGTGCCAGCAGCCAAGGTAGTGGACAGAATTCACCCCTCCACTTT. This encodes CASSQGSGQNSPLHF.

This clone has only a few counts. The rearrangement links TRBV7-8 to TRBJ2-2; D is unresolved. The CDR3 length is 13 residues. Looked up from germline, CDR1 is SGHVS and CDR2 is FQNEAQ. The germline V and J ends were trimmed by 5 bases and 4 bases, with 8 bases remaining between them. The CDR3 region has the DNA TGTGCCAGCAGCCGCAGAGCCACCGGGGAGCTGTTTTTT. Translating it yields CASSRRATGELFF.

This clone has only a few counts. The J gene is TRBJ2-7, the V gene TRBV10-3; D is perhaps TRBD2 (6 bases). V was cut by 7 bases and J by 9 bases, with 16 bases left in between. Germline lookup yields CDR1 ENHRY and CDR2 SYGVKD. CDR3 length equals 12 residues. CDR3 in amino acids: CAITADGSGQYF. The CDR3 nucleotides read TGTGCCATCACCGCTGACGGTAGCGGGCAGTACTTC.

This clone ranks as medium-sized. V gene TRBV6-1 combines with J gene TRBJ1-5, with D possibly matching TRBD1 (5 bases). CDR3 size: 12 residues. The V gene's germline CDR1 is MNHNS and CDR2 SASEGT. V lost 2 bases and J 9 bases, leaving 8 bases between the germline ends. In DNA, the CDR3 is TGTGCCAGCAGTGAACGGGGGAGGCCCCAGCATTTT. It encodes CASSERGRPQHF.

The rearrangement links TRBV29-1 to TRBJ1-2; possibly TRBD1 for D (5 bases). V was trimmed by 7 bases and J by 2 bases, leaving 14 bases between them. The CDR3 sequence is 13 residues long. Germline loops: CDR1 SQVTM, CDR2 ANQGSEA. CDR3 sequence: CSALGGGNYGYTF. The CDR3 DNA follows: TGCAGCGCCCTCGGGGGTGGCAACTATGGCTACACCTTC.

The J gene is TRBJ1-6, the V gene TRBV5-6, with a weak D call TRBD1 (6 bases). CDR1 SGHDT and CDR2 YYEEEE come from the germline V gene. The V and J ends lost 5 bases and 4 bases respectively, with 13 bases between them. This CDR3 spans 15 amino acids. The CDR3 bases are TGTGCCAGCAGATCCGGGGGCGCATATAATTCACCCCTCCACTTT. Translation gives CASRSGGAYNSPLHF.

The rearrangement joins TRBV29-1 to TRBJ2-5, with D tentatively TRBD1 or TRBD2 (6 bases each). This CDR3 has 15 residues. Trimming cost V 4 bases and J 5 bases, with 20 bases left between them. CDR1 is SQVTM and CDR2 is ANQGSEA in the germline V gene. The CDR3 protein is CSVGSWGASGETQYF. The CDR3 DNA is TGCAGCGTTGGCTCGTGGGGGGCGAGTGGGGAGACCCAGTACTTC.

The chain employs TRBV7-2 and TRBJ1-2; D is perhaps TRBD1 (6 bases). Trimming took off 2 bases at V and 2 bases at J, with 12 bases between the two ends. The CDR3 runs 15 residues. Germline CDR1 SGHTA, CDR2 FQGNSA. The CDR3 DNA sequence: TGTGCCAGCAGCTTAATCGACAGGAGGAACTATGGCTACACCTTC. It codes for CASSLIDRRNYGYTF.

The rearrangement links TRBV14 to TRBJ1-1, with a possible D match to TRBD1 (5 bases). Germline CDR1 is SGHDN and CDR2 is FVKESK. This CDR3 has 15 amino acids. V shed 5 bases and J shed 0 bases, with 13 bases lying between them. CDR3 sequence: CASSILGGMNTEAFF. The CDR3 DNA reads as TGTGCCAGCAGCATTCTCGGGGGGATGAACACTGAAGCTTTCTTT.

The chain has TRBV18 and TRBJ1-5, with 10 bases identical to TRBD1. The CDR3 extends over 14 amino acids. Trimming took 4 bases from V and 6 from J; bases not matched to a gene: 3. CDR1 is KGHSH, CDR2 LQKENI, per germline. CDR3 nucleotides: TGTGCCAGCTCACGGGACAGGGGTTTTCAGCCCCAGCATTTT. Protein sequence: CASSRDRGFQPQHF.

This rearrangement joins TRBV30 to TRBJ1-4, with 8 bases that match TRBD1. V lost 3 bases to trimming and J lost 3 bases; unmatched junction nucleotides: 6. Germline CDR1 GTSNPN, CDR2 SVGIG (reference sequence). The CDR3 is made up of 15 amino acids. As DNA, the CDR3 is TGTGCCTGGAGGACTCAGGGGGCGTCTAATGAAAAACTGTTTTTT. As protein: CAWRTQGASNEKLFF.

This rearrangement joins TRBV9 to TRBJ2-5, with TRBD2 matching over 9 bases. The CDR3 is made up of 15 amino acids. Trimming at V came to 0 bases and at J to 5 bases, leaving 5 bases not matched to a gene. CDR1 is SGDLS and CDR2 is YYNGEE in the germline V gene. The CDR3 spells CASSVAAGGWETQYF. In nucleotides, the CDR3 is TGTGCCAGCAGCGTAGCGGCGGGGGGGTGGGAGACCCAGTACTTC. Drawing the rest from reference TRBV9 and TRBJ2-5, the complete variable domain is DSGVTQTPKHLITATGQRVTLRCSPRSGDLSVYWYQQSLDQGLQFLIQYYNGEERAKGNILERFSAQQFPDLHSELNLSSLELGDSALYFCASSVAAGGWETQYFGPGTRLLVL.

The CDR3 region is CASSPGTSGSSRQFF. The CDR3 coding sequence is TGTGCCAGCAGCCCCGGGACTAGCGGTTCTTCTCGGCAGTTCTTC. The chain carries TRBV7-2 and TRBJ2-1, with 11 positions matching TRBD2. CDR1 and CDR2 (germline): SGHTA, FQGNSA. V lost 5 bases and J lost 12; bases outside the gene matches: 12. This CDR3 spans 15 amino acids.